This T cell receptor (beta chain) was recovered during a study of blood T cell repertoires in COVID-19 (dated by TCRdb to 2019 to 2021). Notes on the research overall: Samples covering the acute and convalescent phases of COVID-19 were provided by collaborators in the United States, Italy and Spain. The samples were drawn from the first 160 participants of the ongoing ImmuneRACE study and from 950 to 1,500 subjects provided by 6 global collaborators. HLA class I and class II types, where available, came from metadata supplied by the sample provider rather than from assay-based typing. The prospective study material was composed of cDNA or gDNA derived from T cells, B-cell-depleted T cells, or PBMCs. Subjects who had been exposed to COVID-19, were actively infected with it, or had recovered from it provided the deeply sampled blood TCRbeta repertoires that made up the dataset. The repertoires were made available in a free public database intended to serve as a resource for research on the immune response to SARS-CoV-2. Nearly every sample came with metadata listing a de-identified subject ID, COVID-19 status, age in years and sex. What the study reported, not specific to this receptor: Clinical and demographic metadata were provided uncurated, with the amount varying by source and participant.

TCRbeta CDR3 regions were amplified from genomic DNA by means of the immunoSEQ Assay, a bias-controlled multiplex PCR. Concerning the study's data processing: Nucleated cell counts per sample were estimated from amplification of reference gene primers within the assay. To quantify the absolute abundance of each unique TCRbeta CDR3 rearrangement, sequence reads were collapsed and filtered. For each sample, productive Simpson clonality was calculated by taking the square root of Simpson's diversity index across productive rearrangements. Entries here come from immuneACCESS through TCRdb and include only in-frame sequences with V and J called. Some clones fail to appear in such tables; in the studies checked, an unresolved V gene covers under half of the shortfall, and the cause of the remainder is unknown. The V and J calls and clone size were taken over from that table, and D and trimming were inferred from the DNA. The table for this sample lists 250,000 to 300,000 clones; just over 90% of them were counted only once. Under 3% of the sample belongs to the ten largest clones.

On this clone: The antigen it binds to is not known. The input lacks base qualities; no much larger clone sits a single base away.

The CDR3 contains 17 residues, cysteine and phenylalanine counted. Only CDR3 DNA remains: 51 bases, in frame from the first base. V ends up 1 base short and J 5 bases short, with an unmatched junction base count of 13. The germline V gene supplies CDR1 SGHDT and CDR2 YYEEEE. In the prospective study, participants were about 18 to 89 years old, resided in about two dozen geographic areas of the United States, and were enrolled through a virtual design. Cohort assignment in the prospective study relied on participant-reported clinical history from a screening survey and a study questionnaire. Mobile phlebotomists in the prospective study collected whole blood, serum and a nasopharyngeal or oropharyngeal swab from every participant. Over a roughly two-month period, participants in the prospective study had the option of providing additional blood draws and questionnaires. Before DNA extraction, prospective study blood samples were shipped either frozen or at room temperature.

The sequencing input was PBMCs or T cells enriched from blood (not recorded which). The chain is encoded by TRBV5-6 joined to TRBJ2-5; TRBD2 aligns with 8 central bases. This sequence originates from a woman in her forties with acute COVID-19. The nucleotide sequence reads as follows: TGTGCCAGCAGCTTGATGCCCAGCGGGGGATTTCAGGAGACCCAGTACTTC. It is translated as CASSLMPSGGFQETQYF.